These 22 T cell receptor beta chains share one sample of origin, sequenced in a study of identical twins. TCRdb independently ran MiXCR on the 5' RACE reads; one entry per CDR3 protein. This sample has approximately 500,000 distinct CDR3 sequences, with roughly 24% found just once. This sample was shared with a second study, whose subject was T cells expressing NK-cell markers.

Sequencing was carried out using CD4+ T cells sorted from blood. All receptors derive from a woman aged 18-29 years in good health.

The chain couples TRBV5-1 to TRBJ2-3; D may match TRBD1 or TRBD2 (5 bases each). The V gene's germline CDR1 is SGHRS and CDR2 YFSETQ. Trimming removed 1 base at V and 6 bases at J, with 15 bases between. CDR3 length: 15 residues. The CDR3 sequence: CASSLTGQGDDTQYF. The DNA of the CDR3 is TGCGCCAGCAGCTTGACGGGGCAGGGTGACGATACGCAGTATTTT. Full variable domain (remainder filled in from reference TRBV5-1 and TRBJ2-3): KAGVTQTPRYLIKTRGQQVTLSCSPISGHRSVSWYQQTPGQGLQFLFEYFSETQRNKGNFPGRFSGRQFSNSRSEMNVSTLELGDSALYLCASSLTGQGDDTQYFGPGTRLTVL.

The CDR3 DNA sequence: TGTGCCAGCAAATCCCTCATGCCCCAAGAGACCCAGTACTTC. It encodes CASKSLMPQETQYF. This rearrangement joins TRBV2 to TRBJ2-5; D is uncertain. This CDR3 comprises 14 residues. Trimming took off 7 bases at V and 1 base at J, with 13 bases between the two ends. Germline V gene sequence: CDR1 SNHLY, CDR2 FYNNEI.

This clonotype was counted a few times. The J gene is TRBJ2-7, the V gene TRBV10-3; D is possibly TRBD2 (6 bases). The CDR3 extends over 13 amino acids. Germline-derived CDR1 and CDR2 are ENHRY and SYGVKD. V gave up 8 bases and J gave up 7 bases, with 18 bases separating them. The CDR3 DNA sequence: TGTGCCATCGGGGGGACCTCAGATATAGAGCAGTACTTC. As protein: CAIGGTSDIEQYF.

V gene TRBV29-1 combines with J gene TRBJ1-5, with D uncertain. CDR1 SQVTM and CDR2 ANQGSEA come from the germline V gene. CDR3 size: 12 residues. Trimming left V 5 bases short and J 7 bases short, with 12 bases between. The CDR3 DNA reads as TGCAGCGTTCAGGCTTTTGGCCAGCCCCAGCATTTT. This encodes CSVQAFGQPQHF.

This sequence joins TRBV6-5 and TRBJ1-2, with a weak D call TRBD1 (6 bases). CDR1 and CDR2 from the germline V gene are MNHEY and SVGAGI. This CDR3 is built from 15 residues. The ends were cut back, 6 bases at V and 2 bases at J, with 16 bases in the middle. In DNA form, the CDR3 reads TGTGCCAGCAGCTACAGGGAAACCGGGAACTATGGCTACACCTTC. It encodes CASSYRETGNYGYTF.

J is TRBJ2-2 and V is TRBV11-1; 8 bases line up with TRBD1. The CDR3 has 15 residues. Germline V gene sequence: CDR1 SGHAT, CDR2 FQDESV (reference sequence). The ends lost 6 bases at V and 4 bases at J; junction bases unmatched: 7. The CDR3 DNA reads TGTGCCAGCAGGCGCAGGGGGCTAAGCACCGGGGAGCTGTTTTTT. It yields the protein CASRRRGLSTGELFF.

This clonotype was picked up a small number of times. The V gene is TRBV7-2, the J gene TRBJ2-1; TRBD2 might be the D (5 bases). The CDR3 runs to 17 residues. The V end was cut by 0 bases, the J end by 5 bases, with 17 bases between. Germline V gene data show CDR1 as SGHTA and CDR2 as FQGNSA. CDR3 DNA: TGTGCCAGCAGCTTAGCTTTCAGCCGGCTAGCAGACAATGAGCAGTTCTTC. Its translation: CASSLAFSRLADNEQFF.

The rearrangement links TRBV11-2 to TRBJ2-7; 8 nucleotides line up with TRBD1. CDR3 length: 15 residues. V was pared by 3 bases and J by 2 bases, with 6 bases of the junction left unmatched. Germline V gene sequence: CDR1 SGHAT, CDR2 FQNNGV. The CDR3, as DNA: TGTGCCAGCAGCTTGGACAGGGAAGGGCCCTACGAGCAGTACTTC. Its protein product is CASSLDREGPYEQYF.

This chain links TRBV12-3 or TRBV12-4 with TRBJ1-2; D unclear. The CDR3 is made up of 11 amino acids. Trimming took off 4 bases at V and 13 bases at J, with 13 bases between the two ends. In DNA, the CDR3 is TGTGCCAGCAGTTGGGCACGGATCCCCACCTTC. Translating it yields CASSWARIPTF.

This clonotype was detected a few times. J is TRBJ2-5 and V is TRBV20-1; D not certain. V lost 5 bases and J lost 3, with 16 bases in between. This CDR3 comprises 14 residues. Germline assignment: CDR1 DFQATT and CDR2 SNEGSKA (reference sequence). CDR3 in amino acids: CSALTDGRKETQYF. The CDR3 DNA sequence: TGCAGTGCTTTAACCGACGGCAGAAAAGAGACCCAGTACTTC.

The V and J genes are TRBV6-5 and TRBJ2-7, with D perhaps matching TRBD1 or TRBD2 (6 bases each). Germline V CDR1 and CDR2: MNHEY, SVGAGI. V lost 0 bases, J lost 1 base, and 10 bases lay in between. The CDR3 is 15 amino acids. CDR3 sequence reads: CASSYSGAGSYEQYF. CDR3 nucleotide sequence: TGTGCCAGCAGTTACTCGGGGGCGGGATCCTACGAGCAGTACTTC.

The chain joins TRBV9 to TRBJ2-2; tentatively, D is TRBD1 (5 bases). Per germline, CDR1 SGDLS and CDR2 YYNGEE. V gave up 3 bases and J gave up 2 bases, with 11 bases separating them. This CDR3 is 15 amino acids long. CDR3 region: CASSGSRANTGELFF. As DNA, the CDR3 is TGTGCCAGCAGCGGGTCCAGGGCCAACACCGGGGAGCTGTTTTTT.

The chain carries TRBV29-1 and TRBJ2-3; D tentatively fits TRBD1 or TRBD2 (5 bases each). The CDR3 spans 13 residues. CDR1 SQVTM and CDR2 ANQGSEA come from the germline V gene. V was clipped by 3 bases and J by 4 bases, with 11 bases between them. The CDR3: CSVELQGPDTQYF. CDR3 coding DNA: TGCAGCGTTGAGCTGCAGGGACCAGATACGCAGTATTTT.

This clonotype occurred a few times. The chain combines TRBV20-1 with TRBJ2-7; 14 bases line up with TRBD2. Trimming at V came to 4 bases and at J to 7 bases, leaving 6 bases not matched to a gene. CDR3 length: 14 amino acids. Germline V lookup: CDR1 DFQATT, CDR2 SNEGSKA (reference sequence). CDR3 in DNA: TGCAGTGCTAATACCGGGACTAGCGGGAGTGAGCAGTACTTC. This translates into CSANTGTSGSEQYF.

This clonotype has more than one count but fewer than ten. This chain uses TRBV10-3 with TRBJ2-7; 7 nucleotides agree with TRBD1. The length of the CDR3 is 15 residues. CDR1 is ENHRY and CDR2 is SYGVKD in the germline V gene. Trimming cost V 0 bases and J 6 bases; bases outside gene matches: 8. As DNA, the CDR3 is TGTGCCATCAGTGAGTCTGCCCGGGACAGCCGCGAGCAGTACTTC. Translating it yields CAISESARDSREQYF.

This clonotype was found a few times. The chain is built from TRBV10-2 and TRBJ2-5, with TRBD2 identical over 11 bases. The trim removed 9 bases at V and 5 bases at J, leaving 5 bases unmatched. Per the germline V gene, CDR1 is WSHSY and CDR2 is SAAADI. The CDR3 is made up of 13 amino acids. CDR3 in amino acids: CASCVAGGETQYF. The CDR3 DNA is TGCGCCAGTTGCGTAGCGGGAGGGGAGACCCAGTACTTC.

The sample holds a few counts of this clonotype. The chain joins TRBV20-1 to TRBJ1-1; D not resolved. The germline V gene has CDR1 DFQATT and CDR2 SNEGSKA (reference sequence). The CDR3 length is 15 residues. V was pared by 4 bases and J by 0 bases, with 15 bases between. The CDR3 loop reads CSATESRIMNTEAFF. The CDR3, as DNA: TGCAGTGCTACGGAGAGTAGGATCATGAACACTGAAGCTTTCTTT.

The gene calls are TRBV10-2 and TRBJ2-5, with TRBD2 identical over 11 bases. The CDR3 spans 16 residues. Germline lookup yields CDR1 WSHSY and CDR2 SAAADI. V was pared by 2 bases and J by 4 bases, with 6 bases of the junction left unmatched. For the CDR3, the DNA is TGCGCCAGCAGTGAGACTAGCGGGGGTACCCGAGAGACCCAGTACTTC. Translating gives CASSETSGGTRETQYF.

This clonotype was found a few times. The V call is TRBV7-9, the J call TRBJ2-3; D may be TRBD2 (6 bases). Trimming left V 5 bases short and J 8 bases short, with 17 bases between. Germline V CDR1 and CDR2: SEHNR, FQNEAQ (reference sequence). CDR3 size: 14 residues. The CDR3 DNA reads as TGTGCCAGCAGCCTGGGACTCCGCGCCGGTACGCAGTATTTT. This translates into CASSLGLRAGTQYF.

In this sample, this clonotype turned up a few times. The rearrangement uses TRBV6-5 and TRBJ2-3; no clear D. CDR1 and CDR2 from the germline V gene are MNHEY and SVGAGI. V was shortened by 7 bases and J by 2 bases, with 7 bases between the two germline ends. This CDR3 contains 12 residues. Written as DNA, the CDR3 is TGTGCCAGCACGTCGTCCACAGATACGCAGTATTTT. Amino acids: CASTSSTDTQYF.

The V and J genes are TRBV29-1 and TRBJ1-4, with D possibly matching TRBD1 (5 bases). Trimming pared 4 bases from V and 0 bases from J, leaving 15 bases between. This CDR3 is 16 amino acids long. Germline V gene sequence: CDR1 SQVTM, CDR2 ANQGSEA. CDR3 in DNA: TGCAGCGTTGCCAGGGACGGGGGGTCAACTAATGAAAAACTGTTTTTT. Protein sequence: CSVARDGGSTNEKLFF.

This clonotype was recorded many times. The chain recombines TRBV7-9 with TRBJ1-3; D is ambiguous. Germline CDR1 is SEHNR and CDR2 is FQNEAQ (reference sequence). Trimming removed 0 bases at V and 1 base at J, with 7 bases between. This CDR3 spans 15 amino acids. The CDR3: CASSLARASGNTIYF. CDR3 sequence (DNA): TGTGCCAGCAGCTTAGCCCGCGCATCTGGAAACACCATATATTTT.